Each of the 11 T cell receptor beta chains below was sequenced from the same sample in a study of OX40 agonist ivuxolimab in advanced cancers. Profiling relied on immunoSEQ multiplex PCR, and the TCRdb table lists in-frame clones only, not all of them. The sample has approximately 70,000 clones, approximately 81% seen once. This sample comprised CD4+ or CD8+ T cells sorted from blood, obtained in a trial of the OX40 agonist ivuxolimab. These receptors came from an adult with an advanced solid tumor such as melanoma, head and neck, liver or kidney cancer.

This clone was seen only a few times. This chain joins TRBV11-2 and TRBJ2-7, with 8 bases that match TRBD1. The CDR3 has 16 amino acids. After removal of 4 bases from V and 6 bases from J, the junction contained 14 bases not matched to a gene. Germline CDR1 SGHAT, CDR2 FQNNGV. Written as DNA, the CDR3 is TGTGCCAGCAGCTCTCCTGGGACAGGCAAGGGCTTCGAGCAGTACTTC. It encodes CASSSPGTGKGFEQYF.

The chain uses TRBV6-1 and TRBJ1-1; D not resolved. Trimming took off 4 bases at V and 5 bases at J, with 5 bases between the two ends. Per the germline V gene, CDR1 is MNHNS and CDR2 is SASEGT. This CDR3 is built from 11 residues. The CDR3 is CASSVGTEAFF. The CDR3 nucleotides are TGTGCCAGCAGTGTGGGGACTGAAGCTTTCTTT.

The chain combines TRBV5-1 with TRBJ2-5; 11 bases agree with TRBD2. Germline V CDR1 and CDR2: SGHRS, YFSETQ. This CDR3 comprises 13 residues. V lost 5 bases and J lost 5; bases outside the gene matches: 2. CDR3 coding DNA: TGCGCCAGCAGGACTAGCGGGGCCGAGACCCAGTACTTC. This gives the protein CASRTSGAETQYF. Variable domain in full (rest from reference TRBV5-1 and TRBJ2-5): KAGVTQTPRYLIKTRGQQVTLSCSPISGHRSVSWYQQTPGQGLQFLFEYFSETQRNKGNFPGRFSGRQFSNSRSEMNVSTLELGDSALYLCASRTSGAETQYFGPGTRLLVL.

The J gene is TRBJ2-3, the V gene TRBV19; 7 bases are a match to TRBD2. This CDR3 comprises 14 residues. The V gene's germline CDR1 is LNHDA and CDR2 SQIVND (reference sequence). V lost 1 base, J lost 5 bases, and 3 bases stayed unmatched. For the CDR3, the DNA is TGTGCCAGTAGTATAGGCGGGGGTGGAGATACGCAGTATTTT. Translation gives CASSIGGGGDTQYF.

The V gene is TRBV6-1, the J gene TRBJ1-5; 7 nucleotides line up with TRBD1. The CDR3 has 18 residues. V was pared by 3 bases and J by 4 bases, with 15 bases of the junction left unmatched. The germline V gene encodes CDR1 MNHNS and CDR2 SASEGT. The CDR3 loop reads CASSDMIRGQSHNQPQHF. CDR3 bases: TGTGCCAGCAGTGATATGATAAGGGGGCAGAGCCATAATCAGCCCCAGCATTTT.

This clone was seen just once. V and J are TRBV12-5 and TRBJ2-3; D is perhaps TRBD2 (6 bases). Trimming stripped 7 bases from V and 3 bases from J, with 11 bases between. This CDR3 contains 13 residues. The V gene's germline CDR1 is LGHNT and CDR2 FRNRAP. CDR3 sequence reads: CASAETRTDTQYF. In nucleotides, the CDR3 is TGTGCTAGTGCCGAGACTAGAACAGATACGCAGTATTTT.

In its sample, this clone was seen once. The chain carries TRBV7-9 and TRBJ2-5; tentatively, D is TRBD2 (6 bases). The DNA end favors TRBJ2-7, so the J call may be wrong. The CDR3 is 15 amino acids. The V gene's germline CDR1 is SEHNR and CDR2 FQNEAQ (reference sequence). CDR3 DNA: TGTGCCAGCAGCTTAGTGGGACTTCTCTCCTACGAGCAGTACTTC. It specifies CASSLVGLLSYEQYF.

This chain links TRBV7-9 with TRBJ2-1; no clear D. The CDR3 covers 13 residues. The V and J ends lost 1 base and 7 bases respectively, with 8 bases between them. Per germline, CDR1 SEHNR and CDR2 FQNEAQ (reference sequence). As DNA, the CDR3 is TGTGCCAGCAGCTTAGAGGGATGGAATGAGCAGTTCTTC. Encoded protein: CASSLEGWNEQFF. Full variable domain (rest looked up from reference TRBV7-9 and TRBJ2-1): DTGVSQNPRHKITKRGQNVTFRCDPISEHNRLYWYRQTLGQGPEFLTYFQNEAQLEKSRLLSDRFSAERPKGSFSTLEIQRTEQGDSAMYLCASSLEGWNEQFFGPGTRLTVL.

The CDR3 spells CASSPSGTGVQPQHF. CDR3 sequence (DNA): TGCGCCAGCAGCCCTTCGGGGACAGGGGTACAGCCCCAGCATTTT. The rearrangement joins TRBV5-1 to TRBJ1-5; TRBD1 matches at 10 bases. The V segment lost 4 bases and the J segment 7 bases; nucleotides outside the gene matches: 8. In germline, CDR1 is SGHRS, CDR2 YFSETQ. This CDR3 is 15 amino acids long.

This chain links TRBV7-8 with TRBJ2-3; TRBD1 matches at 8 bases. The ends lost 4 bases at V and 1 base at J; junction bases unmatched: 7. The CDR3 length is 16 residues. CDR1 is SGHVS, CDR2 FQNEAQ, per germline. The CDR3 region has the DNA TGTGCCAGCAGCTCCGATTCGGGACAGGGCACAGATACGCAGTATTTT. Its protein product is CASSSDSGQGTDTQYF.

This clone was recorded only once. As DNA, the CDR3 is TGTGCCAGCAGCTTAGGTCAGGGTTTTCTCTCTGGAAACACCATATATTTT. Translated: CASSLGQGFLSGNTIYF. The chain couples TRBV7-8 to TRBJ1-3, with D possibly matching TRBD1 (5 bases). CDR3 length equals 17 residues. The germline V gene has CDR1 SGHVS and CDR2 FQNEAQ. V was cut by 1 base and J by 0 bases, with 13 bases left in between.